A single T cell receptor beta chain is shown here with its context. Per the original methods: The authors estimated nucleated cell counts from reference gene primer amplification. Using immunoSEQ multiplex PCR, the repertoire was profiled, and TCRdb retains in-frame clones only, with some absent. That table furnishes V, J and clone size, whereas the DNA furnished D and trimming. The table records about 190,000 clones, less than 85% of them present only once. The data are from a study of blood T cell repertoires in COVID-19. In the study overall: T cells, B-cell-depleted T cells, or PBMCs provided the cDNA or gDNA that served as material.

Membership in each cohort depended on participant-reported clinical history. The germline V and J ends were trimmed by 5 bases and 5 bases, with 7 bases remaining between them. CDR1 is LNHDA, CDR2 SQIVND, per germline (reference sequence). There are 12 residues in the CDR3. Sequencing was performed on PBMCs or T cells enriched from blood (not recorded which). The chain is built from TRBV19 and TRBJ1-5; D remains unclear. This sequence originates from a woman in her 30s who had recovered from COVID-19. The CDR3 protein is CASSGRYQPQHF. The DNA of the CDR3 is TGTGCCAGTAGTGGCAGATATCAGCCCCAGCATTTT.